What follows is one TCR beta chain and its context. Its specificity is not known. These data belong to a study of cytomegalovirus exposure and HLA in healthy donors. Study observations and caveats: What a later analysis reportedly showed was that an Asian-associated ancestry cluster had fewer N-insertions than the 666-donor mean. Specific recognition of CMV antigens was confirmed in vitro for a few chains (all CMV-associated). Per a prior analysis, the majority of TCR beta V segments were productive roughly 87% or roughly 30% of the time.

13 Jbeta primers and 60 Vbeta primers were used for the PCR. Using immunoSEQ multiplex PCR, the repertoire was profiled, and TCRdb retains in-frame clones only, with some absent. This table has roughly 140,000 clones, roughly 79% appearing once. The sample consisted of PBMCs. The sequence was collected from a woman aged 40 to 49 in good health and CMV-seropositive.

CDR3 sequence reads: CASSPSRGPSGNTIYF. The CDR3 DNA reads as TGTGCCAGCAGCCCTAGTAGGGGCCCCTCTGGAAACACCATATATTTT. The chain links TRBV5-4 to TRBJ1-3; perhaps TRBD1 as D (5 bases). With 4 bases removed from V and 0 bases from J, the gap between germline ends came to 14 bases. CDR3 length: 16 residues. Per the germline V gene, CDR1 is SGHNT and CDR2 is YYREEE (reference sequence).